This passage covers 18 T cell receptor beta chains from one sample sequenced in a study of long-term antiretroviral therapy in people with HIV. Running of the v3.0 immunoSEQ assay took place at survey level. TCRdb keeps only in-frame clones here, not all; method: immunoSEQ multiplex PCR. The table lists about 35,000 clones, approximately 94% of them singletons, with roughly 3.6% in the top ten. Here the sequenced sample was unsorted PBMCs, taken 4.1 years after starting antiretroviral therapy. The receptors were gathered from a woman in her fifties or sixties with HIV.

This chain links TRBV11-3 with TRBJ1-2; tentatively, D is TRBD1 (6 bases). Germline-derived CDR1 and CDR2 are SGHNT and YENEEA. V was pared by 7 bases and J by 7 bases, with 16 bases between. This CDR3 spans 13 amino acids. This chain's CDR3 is CASTPLGGGGYTF. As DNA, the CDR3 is TGTGCCAGCACCCCTCTAGGGGGGGGTGGCTACACCTTC.

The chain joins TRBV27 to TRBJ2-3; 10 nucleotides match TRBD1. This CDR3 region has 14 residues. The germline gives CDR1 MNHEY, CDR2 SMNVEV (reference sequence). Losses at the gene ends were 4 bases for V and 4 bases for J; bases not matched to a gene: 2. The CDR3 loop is CASSSDRGSDTQYF. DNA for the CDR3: TGTGCCAGCAGTTCGGACAGGGGGTCAGATACGCAGTATTTT.

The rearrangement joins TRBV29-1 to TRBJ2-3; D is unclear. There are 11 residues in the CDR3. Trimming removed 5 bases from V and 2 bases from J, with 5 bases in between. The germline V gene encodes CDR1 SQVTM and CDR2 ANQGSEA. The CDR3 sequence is CSVSFTDTQYF. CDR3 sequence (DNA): TGCAGCGTTAGTTTCACAGATACGCAGTATTTT.

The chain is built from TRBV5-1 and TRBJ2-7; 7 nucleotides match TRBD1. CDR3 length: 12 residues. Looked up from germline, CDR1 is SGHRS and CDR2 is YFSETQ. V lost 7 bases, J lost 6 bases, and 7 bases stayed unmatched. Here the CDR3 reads CASGGQSGEQYF. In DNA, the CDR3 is TGCGCCAGCGGGGGACAGTCGGGCGAGCAGTACTTC.

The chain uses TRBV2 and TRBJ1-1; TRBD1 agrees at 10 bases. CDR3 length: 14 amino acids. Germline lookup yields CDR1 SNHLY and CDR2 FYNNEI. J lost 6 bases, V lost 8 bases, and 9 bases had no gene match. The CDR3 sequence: CASGQGDLFSEAFF. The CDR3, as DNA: TGTGCCAGCGGACAGGGGGATCTTTTTTCTGAAGCTTTCTTT.

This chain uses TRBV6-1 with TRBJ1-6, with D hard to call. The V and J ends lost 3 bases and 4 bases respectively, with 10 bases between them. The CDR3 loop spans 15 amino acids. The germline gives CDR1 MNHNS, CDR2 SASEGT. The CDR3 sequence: CASSETGGYNSPLHF. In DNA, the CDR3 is TGTGCCAGCAGTGAGACCGGAGGGTATAATTCACCCCTCCACTTT.

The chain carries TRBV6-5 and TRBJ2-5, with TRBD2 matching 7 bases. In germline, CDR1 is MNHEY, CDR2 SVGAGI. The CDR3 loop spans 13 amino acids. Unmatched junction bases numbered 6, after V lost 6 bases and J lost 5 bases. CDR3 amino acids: CASSNDGGETQYF. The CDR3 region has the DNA TGTGCCAGCAGCAATGACGGGGGGGAGACCCAGTACTTC.

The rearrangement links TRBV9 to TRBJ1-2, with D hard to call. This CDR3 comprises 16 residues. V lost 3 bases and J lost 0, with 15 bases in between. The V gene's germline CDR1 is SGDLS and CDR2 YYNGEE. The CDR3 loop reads CASSGRRGEANYGYTF. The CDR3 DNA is TGTGCCAGCAGCGGTCGGCGTGGGGAAGCTAACTATGGCTACACCTTC.

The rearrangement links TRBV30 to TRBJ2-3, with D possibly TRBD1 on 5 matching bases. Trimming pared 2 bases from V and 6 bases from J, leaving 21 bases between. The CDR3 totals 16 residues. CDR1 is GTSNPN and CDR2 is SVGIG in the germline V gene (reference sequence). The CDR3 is CAWSSGIAKGSDTQYF. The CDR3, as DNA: TGTGCCTGGAGTTCCGGCATCGCGAAGGGGTCGGATACGCAGTATTTT. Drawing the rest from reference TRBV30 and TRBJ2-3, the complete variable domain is SQTIHQWPATLVQPVGSPLSLECTVEGTSNPNLYWYRQAAGRGLQLLFYSVGIGQISSEVPQNLSASRPQDRQFILSSKKLLLSDSGFYLCAWSSGIAKGSDTQYFGPGTRLTVL.

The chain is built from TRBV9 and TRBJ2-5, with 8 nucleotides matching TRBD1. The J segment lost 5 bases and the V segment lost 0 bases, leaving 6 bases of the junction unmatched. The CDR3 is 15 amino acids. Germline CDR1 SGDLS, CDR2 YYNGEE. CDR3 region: CASSVGNRGEETQYF. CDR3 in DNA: TGTGCCAGCAGCGTAGGGAACAGGGGGGAGGAGACCCAGTACTTC.

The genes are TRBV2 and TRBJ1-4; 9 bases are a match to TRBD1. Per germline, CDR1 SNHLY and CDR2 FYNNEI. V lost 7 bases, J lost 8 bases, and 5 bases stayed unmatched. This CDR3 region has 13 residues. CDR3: CASNRGRAEKLFF. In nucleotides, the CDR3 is TGTGCCAGCAACAGGGGGCGAGCCGAAAAACTGTTTTTT.

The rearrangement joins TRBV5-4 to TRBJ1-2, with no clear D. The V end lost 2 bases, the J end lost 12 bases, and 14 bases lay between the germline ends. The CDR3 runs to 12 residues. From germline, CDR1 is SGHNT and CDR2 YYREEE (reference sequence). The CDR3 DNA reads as TGTGCCAGCAGCTTTCGCCCACAGACACACACCTTC. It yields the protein CASSFRPQTHTF.

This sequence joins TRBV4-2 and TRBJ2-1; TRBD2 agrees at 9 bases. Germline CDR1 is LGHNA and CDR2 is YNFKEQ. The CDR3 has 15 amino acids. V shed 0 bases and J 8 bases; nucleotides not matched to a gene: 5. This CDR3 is CASSQDGGGEYEQFF. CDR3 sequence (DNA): TGTGCCAGCAGCCAAGATGGCGGGGGGGAATATGAGCAGTTCTTC.

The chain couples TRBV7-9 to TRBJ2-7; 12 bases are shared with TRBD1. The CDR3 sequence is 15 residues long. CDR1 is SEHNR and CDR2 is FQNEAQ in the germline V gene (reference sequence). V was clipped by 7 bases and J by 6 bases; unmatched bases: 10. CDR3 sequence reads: CASTGVGDRGREQYF. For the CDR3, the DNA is TGTGCCAGCACGGGAGTGGGGGACAGGGGGCGCGAGCAGTACTTC.

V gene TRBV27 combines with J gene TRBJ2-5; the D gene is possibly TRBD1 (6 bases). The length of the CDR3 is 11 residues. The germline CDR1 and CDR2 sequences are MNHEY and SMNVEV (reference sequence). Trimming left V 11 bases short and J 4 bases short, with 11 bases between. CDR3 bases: TGTGCCTCAGGGGTGACAGAGACCCAGTACTTC. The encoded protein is CASGVTETQYF.

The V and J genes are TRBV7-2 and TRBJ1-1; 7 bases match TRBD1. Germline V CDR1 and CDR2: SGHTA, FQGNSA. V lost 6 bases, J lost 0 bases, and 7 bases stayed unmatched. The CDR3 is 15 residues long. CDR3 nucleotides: TGTGCCAGCAGACCTGACCAGGGGGTGAACACTGAAGCTTTCTTT. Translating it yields CASRPDQGVNTEAFF. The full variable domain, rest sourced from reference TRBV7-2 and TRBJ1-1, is GAGVSQSPSNKVTEKGKDVELRCDPISGHTALYWYRQSLGQGLEFLIYFQGNSAPDKSGLPSDRFSAERTGGSVSTLTIQRTQQEDSAVYLCASRPDQGVNTEAFFGQGTRLTVV.

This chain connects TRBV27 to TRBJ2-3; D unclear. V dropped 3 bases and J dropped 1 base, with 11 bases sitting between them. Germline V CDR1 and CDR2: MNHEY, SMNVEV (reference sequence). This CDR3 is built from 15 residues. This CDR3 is CASSFTSLGTDTQYF. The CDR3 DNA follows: TGTGCCAGCAGTTTCACCTCTTTAGGCACAGATACGCAGTATTTT.

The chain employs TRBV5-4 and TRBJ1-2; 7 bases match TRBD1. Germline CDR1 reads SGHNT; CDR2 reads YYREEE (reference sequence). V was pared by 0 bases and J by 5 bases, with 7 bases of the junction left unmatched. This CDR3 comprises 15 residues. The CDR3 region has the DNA TGTGCCAGCAGCTTGGACCCGACAGGGACATATGGCTACACCTTC. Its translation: CASSLDPTGTYGYTF.